Below, 29 T cell receptor beta chains from the same sample are listed, as sequenced in a study of T cell repertoires in cytomegalovirus infection. TCRdb reanalysed the reads using MiXCR and keeps one entry per CDR3 protein. The sample contains under 800,000 distinct CDR3 sequences, 20% to 30% of which appear only once. Sequencing used CD8+ T cells from PBMCs. The receptors derive from a human donor in good health (CMV status not recorded). Some clones in this sample may be carry-over from other donors' samples.

This rearrangement joins TRBV12-3 or TRBV12-4 to TRBJ2-5; D gene unclear. Trimming removed 5 bases from V and 2 bases from J, with 12 bases in between. This CDR3 spans 14 amino acids. CDR3 region: CASSPRARQETQYF. In DNA, the CDR3 is TGTGCCAGCAGTCCCCGGGCCAGACAAGAGACCCAGTACTTC.

This clonotype has ten or more counts. The chain has TRBV6-6 and TRBJ2-3; TRBD1 might be the D (5 bases). Germline-derived CDR1 and CDR2 are MNHNY and SVGAGI (reference sequence). The V and J ends lost 0 bases and 4 bases respectively, with 17 bases between them. CDR3 size: 17 residues. The CDR3 reads CASSYSQYATVADTQYF. The CDR3 DNA is TGTGCCAGCAGTTACTCCCAATATGCGACAGTCGCAGATACGCAGTATTTT.

The table lists this clonotype with a few counts. The chain couples TRBV27 to TRBJ1-1; 12 nucleotides line up with TRBD1. V dropped 6 bases and J dropped 6; count of bases not matched to a gene: 8. CDR3 length: 15 amino acids. Looked up from germline, CDR1 is MNHEY and CDR2 is SMNVEV (reference sequence). The CDR3 loop is CASSPGTGGTAEAFF. In DNA form, the CDR3 reads TGTGCCAGCAGCCCCGGGACAGGGGGCACCGCTGAAGCTTTCTTT.

The CDR3 DNA reads as TGTGCCAGCAGTCCCCTTGAGGTAACAGGTTCACCCCTCCACTTT. Its translation is CASSPLEVTGSPLHF. The V and J genes are TRBV27 and TRBJ1-6, with D perhaps TRBD1 (5 bases). With 5 bases removed from V and 9 bases from J, the gap between germline ends came to 17 bases. CDR1 is MNHEY, CDR2 SMNVEV, per germline (reference sequence). This CDR3 region has 15 residues.

This chain connects TRBV6-5 to TRBJ2-7; 7 positions agree with TRBD1. Germline CDR1 MNHEY, CDR2 SVGAGI. CDR3 length equals 13 residues. V dropped 0 bases and J dropped 4; count of bases not matched to a gene: 0. CDR3: CASSYSQGYEQYF. The CDR3, as DNA: TGTGCCAGCAGTTACTCACAGGGGTACGAGCAGTACTTC.

The chain has TRBV14 and TRBJ2-3, with D possibly called TRBD1 or TRBD2 (5 bases each). In germline, CDR1 is SGHDN, CDR2 FVKESK. V was cut by 7 bases and J by 6 bases, with 20 bases left in between. The CDR3 has 15 amino acids. The CDR3 sequence: CASNPWDGVGDTQYF. The CDR3 bases are TGTGCCAGCAACCCCTGGGACGGAGTAGGGGATACGCAGTATTTT. Together with reference TRBV14 and TRBJ2-3, the CDR3 gives the full variable domain: EAGVTQFPSHSVIEKGQTVTLRCDPISGHDNLYWYRRVMGKEIKFLLHFVKESKQDESGMPNNRFLAERTGGTYSTLKVQPAELEDSGVYFCASNPWDGVGDTQYFGPGTRLTVL.

The chain employs TRBV6-5 and TRBJ1-2; 7 positions agree with TRBD1. This CDR3 is built from 13 residues. The V gene end was trimmed by 5 bases and the J gene end by 8 bases; junction bases not matched to a gene: 8. The germline gives CDR1 MNHEY, CDR2 SVGAGI. As DNA, the CDR3 is TGTGCCAGCAGTAGACAGGGATGGGACGGCTACACCTTC. This translates into CASSRQGWDGYTF.

The rearrangement uses TRBV3-1 and TRBJ2-1, with D possibly TRBD2 on 6 matching bases. V dropped 0 bases and J dropped 0 bases, with 15 bases sitting between them. The germline V gene encodes CDR1 LGHDT and CDR2 YNNKEL (reference sequence). The CDR3 runs 18 residues. The CDR3 protein is CASSQDEVAESSYNEQFF. DNA for the CDR3: TGTGCCAGCAGCCAAGATGAGGTAGCGGAAAGCTCCTACAATGAGCAGTTCTTC.

There are a few counts of this clonotype. The chain joins TRBV28 to TRBJ2-1; 8 positions match TRBD1. J was trimmed by 8 bases and V by 6 bases; bases with no gene match: 6. The CDR3 contains 13 residues. Per the germline V gene, CDR1 is MDHEN and CDR2 is SYDVKM. Here the CDR3 DNA reads TGTGCCAGCAGCCCACAGGGGGTGCATGAGCAGTTCTTC. Translation: CASSPQGVHEQFF.

This clonotype was observed once. The rearrangement joins TRBV15 to TRBJ1-4, with a tentative D call TRBD1 (5 bases). Germline V gene sequence: CDR1 LNHNV, CDR2 YYDKDF (reference sequence). This CDR3 comprises 15 residues. The V end was cut by 6 bases, the J end by 8 bases, with 19 bases between. CDR3 sequence (DNA): TGTGCCACCAGGGGGACGGTCCAAAGAGGGGAAAAACTGTTTTTT. Amino acids: CATRGTVQRGEKLFF.

The V gene is TRBV27, the J gene TRBJ1-5; D is ambiguous. Germline V gene lookup returns CDR1 MNHEY and CDR2 SMNVEV (reference sequence). Trimming left V 2 bases short and J 1 base short, with 9 bases between. This CDR3 comprises 15 residues. DNA for the CDR3: TGTGCCAGCAGTTTAGGGTCAGGAAGCAATCAGCCCCAGCATTTT. Its protein is CASSLGSGSNQPQHF.

This clonotype was seen repeatedly, ten times or more. The chain uses TRBV7-6 and TRBJ2-3; D is possibly TRBD2 (7 bases). Germline V lookup: CDR1 SGHVS, CDR2 FNYEAQ. Trimming shortened V by 0 bases and J by 5 bases, and 18 bases separated the two germline ends. The CDR3 spans 17 residues. The DNA of the CDR3 is TGTGCCAGCAGCTTAGCGTGGGGGCTAGCGGTTGGAGATACGCAGTATTTT. The encoded protein is CASSLAWGLAVGDTQYF.

The rearrangement links TRBV7-4 to TRBJ1-4; D not resolved. CDR3 length: 15 amino acids. V dropped 1 base and J dropped 3 bases, with 9 bases sitting between them. The V gene's germline CDR1 is SGHVT and CDR2 SQSDAQ. DNA of the CDR3: TGTGCCAGCAGCTTAGAAGTCCCTTCTAATGAAAAACTGTTTTTT. Translation gives CASSLEVPSNEKLFF.

This clonotype was counted many times. V gene TRBV7-2 combines with J gene TRBJ1-2; the match to TRBD1 covers 11 bases. Germline V gene lookup returns CDR1 SGHTA and CDR2 FQGNSA. The CDR3 consists of 15 residues. V shed 3 bases, J shed 3 bases, and the junction held 3 bases outside the gene matches. The CDR3 region has the DNA TGTGCCAGCAGCTTCGGACAGGGGGCTGACTATGGCTACACCTTC. This encodes CASSFGQGADYGYTF.

The chain uses TRBV7-9 and TRBJ1-1; D remains unclear. This CDR3 spans 15 amino acids. Trimming stripped 5 bases from V and 5 bases from J, with 18 bases between. The V gene's germline CDR1 is SEHNR and CDR2 FQNEAQ (reference sequence). The CDR3 loop reads CASSLDLAVGTEAFF. CDR3 coding DNA: TGTGCCAGCAGCCTAGATTTGGCCGTGGGGACTGAAGCTTTCTTT.

The chain carries TRBV27 and TRBJ1-2, with D perhaps TRBD1 (6 bases). Trimming removed 4 bases from V and 7 bases from J, with 13 bases in between. Germline V gene sequence: CDR1 MNHEY, CDR2 SMNVEV (reference sequence). The CDR3 consists of 13 residues. DNA of the CDR3: TGTGCCAGCAGTTCCAAGACAGGACCTGGCTACACCTTC. As protein: CASSSKTGPGYTF.

This clonotype was picked up many times. The CDR3 here is CASSYSVNTEAFF. The CDR3 DNA is TGTGCCAGCAGTTACTCGGTGAACACTGAAGCTTTCTTT. The chain is built from TRBV6-5 and TRBJ1-1; no clear D gene. The V end lost 0 bases, the J end lost 0 bases, and 2 bases lay between the germline ends. CDR1 and CDR2 from the germline V gene are MNHEY and SVGAGI. The CDR3 runs 13 residues.

This clonotype was seen just once. V is TRBV12-3 or TRBV12-4 and J is TRBJ1-1; no reliable D call. The CDR3 length is 12 residues. The germline V and J ends were trimmed by 2 bases and 5 bases, with 6 bases remaining between them. The DNA of the CDR3 is TGTGCCAGCAGTTTATGGAGGACTGAAGCTTTCTTT. Translation: CASSLWRTEAFF.

This clonotype was seen only a few times. CDR3 in DNA: TGTGCCAGCAGTCCCGGACTAGCGGGGGGCCCCCCACTCTACAATGAGCAGTTCTTC. Residues: CASSPGLAGGPPLYNEQFF. This chain joins TRBV28 and TRBJ2-1; 14 nucleotides match TRBD2. V dropped 5 bases and J dropped 3; count of bases not matched to a gene: 12. Germline V lookup: CDR1 MDHEN, CDR2 SYDVKM. This CDR3 has 19 residues.

This clonotype has more than one count but fewer than ten. V usage is TRBV9 and J usage is TRBJ2-1, with TRBD2 matching 7 bases. Germline trimming cut 0 bases from V and 8 bases from J; bases unmatched to any gene: 11. Germline V gene data show CDR1 as SGDLS and CDR2 as YYNGEE. The CDR3 length is 16 residues. This CDR3 reads CASSVGAAGYGHEQFF. CDR3 in DNA: TGTGCCAGCAGCGTAGGGGCAGCGGGGTACGGTCATGAGCAGTTCTTC.

In this sample, this clonotype turned up a few times. V gene TRBV28 combines with J gene TRBJ2-6, with D uncertain. The CDR3 loop spans 11 amino acids. The germline gives CDR1 MDHEN, CDR2 SYDVKM. V gave up 8 bases and J gave up 5 bases, with 4 bases separating them. CDR3 in amino acids: CASERANVLTF. CDR3 DNA: TGTGCCAGCGAGCGGGCCAACGTCCTGACTTTC.

This clonotype has a count of ten or more. This sequence joins TRBV7-2 and TRBJ2-1; 7 bases match TRBD2. V shed 3 bases, J shed 5 bases, and the junction held 7 bases outside the gene matches. The CDR3 runs to 15 residues. Germline loops: CDR1 SGHTA, CDR2 FQGNSA. The CDR3 DNA sequence: TGTGCCAGCAGCTTTTGGCGGGGGAGCAACAATGAGCAGTTCTTC. Protein: CASSFWRGSNNEQFF.

The rearrangement uses TRBV7-2 and TRBJ1-2; 7 bases map to TRBD1. Germline V CDR1 and CDR2: SGHTA, FQGNSA. J gave up 7 bases and V 5 bases, and 16 bases lay outside the gene matches. The CDR3 length is 16 residues. CDR3 sequence: CASSTGVSGVRFGYTF. CDR3 in DNA: TGTGCCAGCAGCACAGGGGTCAGCGGCGTACGGTTTGGCTACACCTTC.

This clonotype was detected only a few times. J is TRBJ1-1 and V is TRBV29-1, with a possible D match to TRBD1 (5 bases). The CDR3 runs to 16 residues. Looked up from germline, CDR1 is SQVTM and CDR2 is ANQGSEA. V was shortened by 3 bases and J by 0 bases, with 17 bases between the two germline ends. The CDR3 spells CSVEGRDGHLNTEAFF. DNA for the CDR3: TGCAGCGTTGAGGGAAGGGATGGACACCTGAACACTGAAGCTTTCTTT.

The J gene is TRBJ2-3, the V gene TRBV9, with 14 bases fitting TRBD2. CDR3 length: 17 residues. V shed 3 bases and J 5 bases; nucleotides not matched to a gene: 8. Germline lookup yields CDR1 SGDLS and CDR2 YYNGEE. CDR3 in DNA: TGTGCCAGCAGCGGAAGACTAGCGGGGGGGCCAAGAGATACGCAGTATTTT. Protein: CASSGRLAGGPRDTQYF. Based on the CDR3 plus reference TRBV9 and TRBJ2-3, the full variable domain is DSGVTQTPKHLITATGQRVTLRCSPRSGDLSVYWYQQSLDQGLQFLIQYYNGEERAKGNILERFSAQQFPDLHSELNLSSLELGDSALYFCASSGRLAGGPRDTQYFGPGTRLTVL.

Regarding this clonotype: A much bigger clone sits one base away, suggesting this may be a read error. This chain connects TRBV12-3 or TRBV12-4 to TRBJ2-7; no reliable D call. The CDR3 sequence is 12 residues long. CDR3 region: CANSFLAGEQYV. CDR3 bases: TGTGCCAACAGTTTCTTGGCCGGCGAGCAGTACGTC.

This clonotype was detected ten times or more. V and J are TRBV7-9 and TRBJ2-5; no reliable D call. V gave up 3 bases and J gave up 7 bases, with 6 bases separating them. This CDR3 is 11 amino acids long. From germline, CDR1 is SEHNR and CDR2 FQNEAQ (reference sequence). The chain's CDR3 is CASSLGPTQYF. The CDR3 DNA reads as TGTGCCAGCAGCTTGGGCCCGACCCAGTACTTC.

Details on this clonotype: This clone may be a read error of a much larger clone one base away. The V and J genes are TRBV7-2 and TRBJ1-2, with D unclear. CDR3 length equals 13 residues. Germline V gene lookup returns CDR1 SGHTA and CDR2 FQGNSA. CDR3 nucleotide sequence: TGTGTCAGCAGCCCGGCGTTATATGATGGCTACACCTTC. Its translation: CVSSPALYDGYTF.

This clonotype was seen ten or more times. J is TRBJ2-5 and V is TRBV7-6, with 7 bases identical to TRBD2. The CDR3 is made up of 14 amino acids. Germline V gene data show CDR1 as SGHVS and CDR2 as FNYEAQ. V shed 3 bases, J shed 2 bases, and the junction held 3 bases outside the gene matches. The CDR3: CASSLLAEQETQYF. The CDR3 DNA follows: TGTGCCAGCAGCTTGCTAGCGGAACAAGAGACCCAGTACTTC. Together with reference TRBV7-6 and TRBJ2-5, the CDR3 gives the full variable domain: GAGVSQSPRYKVTKRGQDVALRCDPISGHVSLYWYRQALGQGPEFLTYFNYEAQQDKSGLPNDRFSAERPEGSISTLTIQRTEQRDSAMYRCASSLLAEQETQYFGPGTRLLVL.